These 16 T cell receptor beta chains were sequenced from one sample in a study of control samples from healthy donors and cancer patients. Assay: immunoSEQ multiplex PCR; the TCRdb copy retains only in-frame clones and omits some. The sample contains approximately 85,000 clones, approximately 88% of which appear only once. Sequencing was performed on blood. The source of these receptors is a woman aged 55 to 70 in good health.

The V and J genes are TRBV14 and TRBJ1-1; tentatively, D is TRBD1 (5 bases). This CDR3 is 16 amino acids long. Germline assignment: CDR1 SGHDN and CDR2 FVKESK. V lost 0 bases and J 0 bases, leaving 11 bases between the germline ends. This chain's CDR3 is CASSQEVGRVNTEAFF. Written as DNA, the CDR3 is TGTGCCAGCAGCCAAGAGGTGGGGCGCGTGAACACTGAAGCTTTCTTT.

The rearrangement joins TRBV7-2 to TRBJ2-1; no definite D call. Germline V gives CDR1 SGHTA, CDR2 FQGNSA. The CDR3 totals 15 residues. Trimming removed 1 base at V and 0 bases at J, with 7 bases between. In DNA form, the CDR3 reads TGTGCCAGCAGCTTAGGTCTAAGCTCCTACAATGAGCAGTTCTTC. Protein product: CASSLGLSSYNEQFF.

This sequence joins TRBV19 and TRBJ2-5; 8 nucleotides match TRBD1. J was trimmed by 2 bases and V by 6 bases; bases with no gene match: 5. The length of the CDR3 is 14 residues. The germline V gene has CDR1 LNHDA and CDR2 SQIVND (reference sequence). CDR3 coding DNA: TGTGCCAGTAGCTCGACAGGGGAACAAGAGACCCAGTACTTC. Translation gives CASSSTGEQETQYF.

The V call is TRBV7-8, the J call TRBJ1-3, with D possibly being TRBD1 (5 bases). CDR1 SGHVS and CDR2 FQNEAQ come from the germline V gene. V lost 0 bases and J lost 0, with 9 bases in between. The CDR3 runs 16 residues. The CDR3 sequence: CASSLAVGASGNTIYF. CDR3 nucleotides: TGTGCCAGCAGCTTAGCGGTAGGGGCCTCTGGAAACACCATATATTTT.

The J gene is TRBJ2-1, the V gene TRBV7-2; D might be TRBD2 (7 bases). The CDR3 is 16 residues long. Per germline, CDR1 SGHTA and CDR2 FQGNSA. V was trimmed by 2 bases and J by 9 bases, leaving 20 bases between them. This CDR3 reads CASSLRGGGASGEQFF. The CDR3 region has the DNA TGTGCCAGCAGCTTAAGGGGAGGGGGGGCGAGCGGTGAGCAGTTCTTC.

The genes are TRBV28 and TRBJ1-2; D uncertain. Germline V gene data show CDR1 as MDHEN and CDR2 as SYDVKM. The CDR3 contains 13 residues. V gave up 4 bases and J gave up 7 bases, with 13 bases separating them. CDR3 coding DNA: TGTGCCAGCAGTTCTTTCGGGGTGGCTGGCTACACCTTC. It encodes CASSSFGVAGYTF.

The chain combines TRBV11-2 with TRBJ2-7, with D possibly being TRBD1 (6 bases). V lost 5 bases and J lost 2, with 25 bases in between. CDR1 is SGHAT and CDR2 is FQNNGV in the germline V gene. The CDR3 has 18 amino acids. The CDR3 DNA follows: TGTGCCAGCAGCGACCTAACAGCGTGGGGACAAACACCCTACGAGCAGTACTTC. Its translation: CASSDLTAWGQTPYEQYF.

This rearrangement joins TRBV28 to TRBJ2-1; D is possibly TRBD2 (5 bases). Trimming took 4 bases from V and 3 from J, leaving 28 bases between them. The CDR3 runs to 20 residues. Germline V gene sequence: CDR1 MDHEN, CDR2 SYDVKM. The CDR3 sequence: CASSSQRSQYPIGNYNEQFF. CDR3 DNA: TGTGCCAGCAGTTCCCAGCGGTCCCAGTACCCGATAGGCAACTACAATGAGCAGTTCTTC.

This sequence joins TRBV7-7 and TRBJ2-5; D is perhaps TRBD1 (5 bases). The CDR3 has 14 residues. Trimming shortened V by 5 bases and J by 4 bases, and 14 bases separated the two germline ends. Germline V CDR1 and CDR2: SSHAT, FNYEAQ (reference sequence). CDR3 sequence reads: CASSPAGGAETQYF. Written as DNA, the CDR3 is TGTGCCAGCAGCCCCGCAGGTGGGGCAGAGACCCAGTACTTC.

The chain is built from TRBV19 and TRBJ2-5, with no clear D. CDR3 length equals 13 residues. Germline lookup yields CDR1 LNHDA and CDR2 SQIVND (reference sequence). Trimming pared 2 bases from V and 1 base from J, leaving 5 bases between. In DNA form, the CDR3 reads TGTGCCAGTAGTATACTCGGCCAAGAGACCCAGTACTTC. This translates into CASSILGQETQYF.

The genes are TRBV19 and TRBJ1-2, with 7 positions matching TRBD1. The CDR3 is made up of 13 amino acids. The germline CDR1 and CDR2 sequences are LNHDA and SQIVND (reference sequence). J gave up 5 bases and V 2 bases, and 2 bases lay outside the gene matches. The DNA of the CDR3 is TGTGCCAGTAGTATATGGGGACAGTATGGCTACACCTTC. Translating gives CASSIWGQYGYTF.

This rearrangement joins TRBV18 to TRBJ1-2; D is possibly TRBD1 (5 bases). V lost 3 bases, J lost 10 bases, and 18 bases lay in between. Germline V gives CDR1 KGHSH, CDR2 LQKENI. The CDR3 consists of 14 residues. In DNA, the CDR3 is TGTGCCAGCTCACCCCGAGGGGACGCTCCACTCTACACCTTC. Protein: CASSPRGDAPLYTF. The full variable domain, in which reference TRBV18 and TRBJ1-2 provide the parts outside the CDR3, is NAGVMQNPRHLVRRRGQEARLRCSPMKGHSHVYWYRQLPEEGLKFMVYLQKENIIDESGMPKERFSAEFPKEGPSILRIQQVVRGDSAAYFCASSPRGDAPLYTFGSGTRLTVV.

V gene TRBV24-1 combines with J gene TRBJ1-1; a weak D match, TRBD1 (5 bases). V lost 7 bases and J lost 5, with 13 bases in between. The CDR3 is 13 residues long. Germline V gene sequence: CDR1 KGHDR, CDR2 SFDVKD. CDR3 protein: CATRTPGGTEAFF. Written as DNA, the CDR3 is TGTGCCACCAGGACCCCCGGGGGGACTGAAGCTTTCTTT.

This clone has only one observation. The rearrangement joins TRBV4-1 to TRBJ2-5, with D perhaps matching TRBD2 (5 bases). The CDR3 loop spans 15 amino acids. V lost 0 bases and J 3 bases, leaving 11 bases between the germline ends. Germline CDR1 MGHRA, CDR2 YSYEKL. CDR3 coding DNA: TGCGCCAGCAGCCAAGATAGTACACTAGAAGAGACCCAGTACTTC. Its translation is CASSQDSTLEETQYF.

The chain combines TRBV29-1 with TRBJ2-1; D not certain. The CDR3 extends over 14 amino acids. Germline V gives CDR1 SQVTM, CDR2 ANQGSEA. Trimming left V 4 bases short and J 7 bases short, with 17 bases between. The CDR3 loop reads CSVVLYDIRNEQFF. DNA of the CDR3: TGCAGCGTTGTTCTATACGACATAAGAAATGAGCAGTTCTTC.

The table lists this clone with a few counts. The CDR3 nucleotides read TGTGCCAGCAGCCAAGATATTATGGCGGAAGCCGGTGAAGCTTTCTTT. The encoded protein is CASSQDIMAEAGEAFF. The J gene is TRBJ1-1, the V gene TRBV4-2, with unresolved D. The germline V gene has CDR1 LGHNA and CDR2 YNFKEQ. The CDR3 loop spans 16 amino acids. The V end lost 0 bases, the J end lost 7 bases, and 18 bases lay between the germline ends.